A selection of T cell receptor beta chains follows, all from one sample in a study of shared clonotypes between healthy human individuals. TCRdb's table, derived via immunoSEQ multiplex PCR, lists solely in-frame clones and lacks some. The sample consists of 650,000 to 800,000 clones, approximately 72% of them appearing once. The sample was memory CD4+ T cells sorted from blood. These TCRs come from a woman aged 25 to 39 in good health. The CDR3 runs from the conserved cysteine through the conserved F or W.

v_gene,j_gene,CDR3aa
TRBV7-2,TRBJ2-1,CASSLQAGEAENEQFF
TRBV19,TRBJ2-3,CASSFWGLAGRTDTQYF
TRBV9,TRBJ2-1,CASSHGGGLAGSYNEQFF
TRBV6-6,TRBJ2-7,CASSSQYYEQYF
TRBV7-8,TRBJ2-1,CASNEHREAEQFF
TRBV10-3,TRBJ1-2,CAISEHGQGNGYTF
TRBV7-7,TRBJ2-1,CASSSAGTGANEQFF
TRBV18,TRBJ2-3,CASSPSSGTPGNTQYF
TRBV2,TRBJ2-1,CASIGLAGGRNGQFF
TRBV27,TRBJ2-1,CASSSPTGTSLLNEQFF
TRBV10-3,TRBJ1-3,CAISDSGQLQNTIYF
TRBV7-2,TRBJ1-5,CASSPRSGSNQPQHF
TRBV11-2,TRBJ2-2,CASSLDQRRTGELFF
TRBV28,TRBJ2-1,CASRDRRAGNEQFF
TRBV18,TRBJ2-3,CASSQPSTGSSDTQYF
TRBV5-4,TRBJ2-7,CASSRDGSSYEQYF
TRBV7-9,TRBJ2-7,CASSHSSYEQYF
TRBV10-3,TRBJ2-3,CAISDARTSGDTQYF
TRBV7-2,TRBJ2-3,CASSLPQAGRNTQYF
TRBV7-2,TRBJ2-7,CASSLVGGQGAMSEQYF
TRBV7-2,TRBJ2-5,CASSLGLQETQYF
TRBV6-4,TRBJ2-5,CASSPSMGETQYF
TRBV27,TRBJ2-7,CASRPWGEGSSYEQYF
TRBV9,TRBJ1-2,CASSSTGAYGYTF
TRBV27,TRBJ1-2,CASSKRRDRGSANYGYTF
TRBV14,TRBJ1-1,CASSLLPAGTEAFF
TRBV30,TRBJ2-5,CAWRTGLAGARETQYF
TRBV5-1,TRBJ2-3,CASSLEASGIKDTQYF
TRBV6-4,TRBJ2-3,CASSDSFEADTQYF
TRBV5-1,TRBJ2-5,CASSRQEETQYF
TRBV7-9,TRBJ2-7,CASSLDPGQGPYEQYF
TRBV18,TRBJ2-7,CASSPPAATPYEQYF
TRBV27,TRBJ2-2,CASSLFSGGGTGELFF
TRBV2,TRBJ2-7,CASTSLRGNEQYF
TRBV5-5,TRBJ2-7,CASSPPRRFEQYF
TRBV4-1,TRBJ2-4,CASSQDRVENIQYF
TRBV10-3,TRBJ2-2,CAISEQSNTGELFF
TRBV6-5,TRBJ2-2,CASSREANTGELFF
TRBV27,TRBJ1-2,CASSQGYGYTF
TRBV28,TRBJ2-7,CASSLSGRMSYEQYF
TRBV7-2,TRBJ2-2,CASSGGGELFF
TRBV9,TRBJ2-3,CASSVAPSGGTDTQYF
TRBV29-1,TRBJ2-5,CSAGLAPSREQYF
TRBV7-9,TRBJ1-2,CASSLELYGYTF
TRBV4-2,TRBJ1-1,CASSWNPGQPSEAFF
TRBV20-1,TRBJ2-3,CSAYKADTQYF
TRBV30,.,CAWRKNLVGYEQYF
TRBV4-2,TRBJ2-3,CASSRGTSGSADTQYF
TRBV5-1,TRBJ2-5,CASSLPAEETQYF
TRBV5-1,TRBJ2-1,CASSLGGQPNEQFF